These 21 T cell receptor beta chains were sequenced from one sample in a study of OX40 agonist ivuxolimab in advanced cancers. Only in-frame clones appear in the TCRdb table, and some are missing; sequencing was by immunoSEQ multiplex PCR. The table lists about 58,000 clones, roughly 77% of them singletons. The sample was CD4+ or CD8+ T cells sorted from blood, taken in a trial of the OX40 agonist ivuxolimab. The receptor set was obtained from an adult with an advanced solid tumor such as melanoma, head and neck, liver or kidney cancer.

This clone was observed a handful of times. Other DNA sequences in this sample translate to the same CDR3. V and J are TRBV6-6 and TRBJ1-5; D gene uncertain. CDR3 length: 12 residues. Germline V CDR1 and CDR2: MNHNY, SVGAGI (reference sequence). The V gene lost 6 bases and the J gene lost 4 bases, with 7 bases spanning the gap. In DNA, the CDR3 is TGTGCCAGCAGGGACTCGAATCAGCCCCAGCATTTT. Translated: CASRDSNQPQHF.

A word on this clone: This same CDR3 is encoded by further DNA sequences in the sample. The CDR3 DNA follows: TGTGCCAGCTCACCGAACACCGGGGAGCTGTTTTTT. Protein sequence: CASSPNTGELFF. The rearrangement uses TRBV18 and TRBJ2-2; D gene uncertain. CDR3 length: 12 amino acids. Trimming stripped 3 bases from V and 1 base from J, with 0 bases between. Germline assignment: CDR1 KGHSH and CDR2 LQKENI.

CDR3 protein: CASERTDSSSYEQYF. CDR3 nucleotide sequence: TGTGCCAGCGAGCGAACAGACTCTAGTTCCTACGAGCAGTACTTC. The chain recombines TRBV6-1 with TRBJ2-7; D is unclear. The CDR3 covers 15 residues. Germline V lookup: CDR1 MNHNS, CDR2 SASEGT. Trimming took off 8 bases at V and 1 base at J, with 18 bases between the two ends.

CDR3 region: CASSESRGNTIYF. The CDR3 DNA follows: TGCGCCAGCAGTGAGTCGAGGGGAAACACCATATATTTT. The J gene is TRBJ1-3, the V gene TRBV10-2; no clear D gene. The ends were cut back, 0 bases at V and 4 bases at J, with 4 bases in the middle. Germline V CDR1 and CDR2: WSHSY, SAAADI. The CDR3 runs to 13 residues.

CDR3 amino acids: CASSPGTGGRTNEKLFF. The CDR3 DNA reads as TGTGCCAGCAGCCCCGGGACAGGGGGTCGAACTAATGAAAAACTGTTTTTT. The rearrangement uses TRBV5-4 and TRBJ1-4; 11 bases map to TRBD1. There are 17 residues in the CDR3. Unmatched junction bases numbered 6, after V lost 4 bases and J lost 1 base. Germline V lookup: CDR1 SGHNT, CDR2 YYREEE (reference sequence).

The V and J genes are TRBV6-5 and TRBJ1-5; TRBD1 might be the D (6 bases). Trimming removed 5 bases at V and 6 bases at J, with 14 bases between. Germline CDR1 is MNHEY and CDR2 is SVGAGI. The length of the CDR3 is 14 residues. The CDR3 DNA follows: TGTGCCAGCAGTCCAAATCAGGGGACTCAGCCCCAGCATTTT. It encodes CASSPNQGTQPQHF.

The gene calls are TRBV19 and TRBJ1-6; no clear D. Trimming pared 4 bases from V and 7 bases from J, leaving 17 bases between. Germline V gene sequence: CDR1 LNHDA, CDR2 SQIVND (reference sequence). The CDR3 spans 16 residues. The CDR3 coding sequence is TGTGCCAGTAGTAGAGAGACCGAAATCCGAAATTCACCCCTCCACTTT. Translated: CASSRETEIRNSPLHF.

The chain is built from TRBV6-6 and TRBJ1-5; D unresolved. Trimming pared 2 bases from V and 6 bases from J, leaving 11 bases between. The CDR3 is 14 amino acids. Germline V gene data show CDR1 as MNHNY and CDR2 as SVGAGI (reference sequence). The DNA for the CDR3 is TGTGCCAGCAGTTACGAGGTGGGGTTTCAGCCCCAGCATTTT. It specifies CASSYEVGFQPQHF.

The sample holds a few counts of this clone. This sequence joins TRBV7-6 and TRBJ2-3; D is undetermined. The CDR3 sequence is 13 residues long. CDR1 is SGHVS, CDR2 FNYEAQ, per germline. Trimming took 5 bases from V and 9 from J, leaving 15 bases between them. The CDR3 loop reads CASSALWAATQYF. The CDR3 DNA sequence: TGTGCCAGCAGCGCCTTGTGGGCCGCGACGCAGTATTTT.

The CDR3 DNA reads as TGTGCCAGCAGCTGGAGGGACGGAGGATCCGAGCAGTACTTC. It yields the protein CASSWRDGGSEQYF. The chain employs TRBV5-4 and TRBJ2-7, with D maybe TRBD2 (6 bases). This CDR3 contains 14 residues. The germline CDR1 and CDR2 sequences are SGHNT and YYREEE (reference sequence). V was trimmed by 3 bases and J by 6 bases, leaving 16 bases between them. Based on the CDR3 plus reference TRBV5-4 and TRBJ2-7, the full variable domain is ETGVTQSPTHLIKTRGQQVTLRCSSQSGHNTVSWYQQALGQGPQFIFQYYREEENGRGNFPPRFSGLQFPNYSSELNVNALELDDSALYLCASSWRDGGSEQYFGPGTRLTVT.

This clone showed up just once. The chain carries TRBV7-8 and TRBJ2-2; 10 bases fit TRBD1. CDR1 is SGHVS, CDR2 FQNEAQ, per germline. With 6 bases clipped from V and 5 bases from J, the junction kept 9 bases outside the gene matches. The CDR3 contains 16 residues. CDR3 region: CASSRGTGDGTGELFF. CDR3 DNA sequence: TGTGCCAGCAGTCGGGGGACAGGGGATGGGACCGGGGAGCTGTTTTTT.

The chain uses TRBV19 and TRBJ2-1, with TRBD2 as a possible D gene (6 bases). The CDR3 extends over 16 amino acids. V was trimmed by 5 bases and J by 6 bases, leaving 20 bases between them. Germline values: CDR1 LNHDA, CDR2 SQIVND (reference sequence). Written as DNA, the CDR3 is TGTGCCAGTAGTCCCCAGCGGGTCCCGTTCGGCAATGAGCAGTTCTTC. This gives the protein CASSPQRVPFGNEQFF.

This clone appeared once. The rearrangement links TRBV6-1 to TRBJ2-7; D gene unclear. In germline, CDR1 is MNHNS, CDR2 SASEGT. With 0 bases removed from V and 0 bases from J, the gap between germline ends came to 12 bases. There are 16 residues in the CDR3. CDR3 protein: CASSEAGRSSSYEQYF. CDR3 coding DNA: TGTGCCAGCAGTGAAGCAGGCAGGTCGAGCTCCTACGAGCAGTACTTC.

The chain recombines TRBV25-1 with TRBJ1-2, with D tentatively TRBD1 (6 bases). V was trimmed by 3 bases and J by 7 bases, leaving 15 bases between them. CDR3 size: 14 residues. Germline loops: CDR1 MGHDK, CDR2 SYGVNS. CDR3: CASSDSGDATGYTF. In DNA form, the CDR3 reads TGTGCCAGCAGTGATTCAGGGGACGCCACTGGCTACACCTTC.

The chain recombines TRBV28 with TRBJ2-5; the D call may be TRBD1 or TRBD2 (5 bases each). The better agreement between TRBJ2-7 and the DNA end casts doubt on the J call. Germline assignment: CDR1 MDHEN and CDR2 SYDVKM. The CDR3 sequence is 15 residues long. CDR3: CASSLQGPSSYEQYF. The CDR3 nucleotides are TGTGCCAGCAGTTTACAGGGACCCAGCTCCTACGAGCAGTACTTC.

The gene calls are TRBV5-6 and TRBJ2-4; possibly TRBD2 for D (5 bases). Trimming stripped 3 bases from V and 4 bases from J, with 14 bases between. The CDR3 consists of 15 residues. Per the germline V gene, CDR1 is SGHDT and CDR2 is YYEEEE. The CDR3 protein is CASSSPQEDKNIQYF. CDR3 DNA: TGTGCCAGCAGCTCACCCCAGGAGGATAAAAACATTCAGTACTTC.

CDR3 region: CASRPPGQAADEQFF. The CDR3 bases are TGTGCCAGCAGACCCCCGGGACAGGCAGCCGATGAGCAGTTCTTC. This chain connects TRBV7-9 to TRBJ2-1, with 8 bases fitting TRBD1. The CDR3 is 15 residues long. Germline V gives CDR1 SEHNR, CDR2 FQNEAQ (reference sequence). The V gene end was trimmed by 6 bases and the J gene end by 8 bases; junction bases not matched to a gene: 12.

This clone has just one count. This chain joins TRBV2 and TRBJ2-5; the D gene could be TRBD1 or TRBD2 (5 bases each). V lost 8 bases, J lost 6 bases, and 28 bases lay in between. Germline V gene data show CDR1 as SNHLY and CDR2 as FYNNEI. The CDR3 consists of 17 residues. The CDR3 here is CASRGRVWGSNNKTQYF. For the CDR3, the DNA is TGTGCCAGCCGGGGAAGGGTTTGGGGGTCAAATAATAAGACCCAGTACTTC.

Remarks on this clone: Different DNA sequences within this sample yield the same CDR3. The CDR3 nucleotides read TGTGCCTGGACCAGGACAGGATTGAACACTGAAGCTTTCTTT. This translates into CAWTRTGLNTEAFF. The chain has TRBV30 and TRBJ1-1; 7 positions agree with TRBD1. The CDR3 runs 14 residues. V dropped 4 bases and J dropped 0; count of bases not matched to a gene: 5. Germline-derived CDR1 and CDR2 are GTSNPN and SVGIG (reference sequence).

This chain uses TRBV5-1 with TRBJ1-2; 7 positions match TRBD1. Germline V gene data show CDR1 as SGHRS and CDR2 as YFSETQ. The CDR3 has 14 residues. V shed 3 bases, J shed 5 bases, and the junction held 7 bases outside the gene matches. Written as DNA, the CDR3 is TGCGCCAGCAGCTCTATAGAGGGGGCTTATGGCTACACCTTC. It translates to CASSSIEGAYGYTF.

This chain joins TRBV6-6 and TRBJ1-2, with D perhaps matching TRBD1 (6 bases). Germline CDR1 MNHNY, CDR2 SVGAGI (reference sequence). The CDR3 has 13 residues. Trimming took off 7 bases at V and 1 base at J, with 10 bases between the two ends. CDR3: CASNTRGNYGYTF. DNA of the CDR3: TGTGCCAGCAACACCAGGGGTAACTATGGCTACACCTTC.